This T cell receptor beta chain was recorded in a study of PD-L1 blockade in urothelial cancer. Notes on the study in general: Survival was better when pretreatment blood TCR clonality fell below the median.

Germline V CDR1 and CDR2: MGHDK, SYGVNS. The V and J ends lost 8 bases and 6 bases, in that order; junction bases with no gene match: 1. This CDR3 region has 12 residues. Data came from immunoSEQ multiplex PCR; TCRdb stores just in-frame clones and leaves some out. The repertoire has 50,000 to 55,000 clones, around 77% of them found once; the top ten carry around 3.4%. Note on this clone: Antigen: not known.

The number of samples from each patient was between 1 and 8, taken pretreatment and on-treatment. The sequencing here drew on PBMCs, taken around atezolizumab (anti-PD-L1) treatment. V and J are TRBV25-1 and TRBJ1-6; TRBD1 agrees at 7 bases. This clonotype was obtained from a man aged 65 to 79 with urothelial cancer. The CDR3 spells CASRDSNSPLHF. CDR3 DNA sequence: TGTGCCAGCCGGGACAGTAATTCACCCCTCCACTTT.